This TCR beta chain stems from a study of T cells in Graves' hyperthyroidism and ophthalmopathy (dated by TCRdb to 2018 to 2020). For the study in its entirety: To identify TCR V-J signatures that set the groups apart, the researchers used a discovery cohort of 95 to 100 patients, made up of some 41 with Graves' ophthalmopathy and around 58 with stable Graves' hyperthyroidism. An independent validation cohort of under 20 hyperthyroidism patients and approximately 17 patients who later progressed to ophthalmopathy tested prospective prediction of ophthalmopathy. The 75 to 100 discovery patients were randomly split 7:3 into training and test sets. In addition, the study compared T-cell repertoires in thyroid tissue and in blood from five or six Graves' hyperthyroidism patients. After blood sampling, hyperthyroidism patients were treated with methimazole at a starting dose of 30 mg daily, and ophthalmopathy patients were treated with high-dose intravenous methylprednisolone. The paper reports TCR Vbeta CDR3 sequencing of 130 to 150 peripheral blood samples: fewer than 50 ophthalmopathy, fewer than 80 hyperthyroidism and roughly 17 progressor patients. Overall results and qualifications from the work: Blood samples also contained most of the expanded thyroid clonotypes (frequency above 0.001), which suggests that blood repertoires may reflect thyroid immune responses. During validation, the model predicted progression to ophthalmopathy a median of around 7 months ahead of onset, with around 65% sensitivity and less than 85% specificity. In cross-validation, a model built on a 13 V-J signature told ophthalmopathy apart from stable hyperthyroidism with approximately 90% sensitivity and roughly 83% specificity, and in testing the same model reached 80%/75%. Sample size was not statistically predetermined, and investigators were not blinded to group allocation.

There are a few counts of this clonotype. Its antigen target is currently unknown. No clone much larger than this one lies a single base away; base qualities are absent. The TCR beta CDR3 regions were amplified from RNA transcripts. A first-round RT-PCR of the TCR CDR3 used the HTBI primer set with the Qiagen OneStep RT-PCR kit. Libraries were constructed in a second round of multiplex PCR, after which size selection and purification were carried out. Libraries were sequenced paired-end with 100 bp reads on an Illumina HiSeq2000. On the authors' methods: Raw data were processed with SOAPnuke, discarding reads with adapters, uncalled bases, mean Phred below 15, or no exact constant-primer or identifier match. High-quality paired reads were merged with COPE v1.2.5, and unique nucleotide sequences were defined as clonotypes. MiTCR v1.1 was used to align clonotypes to the IMGT TRBV, TRBD and TRBJ reference segments. The analysis was restricted to V-J combinations with a frequency above 0.0001, which together covered 99% to 99.2% of the repertoires. A TCS score was defined as the ratio of F50 (clonal expansion) to E x V (chaos), with BLOSUM62-based TCRdist applied between CDR3 peptides within each V-J. Welch's t-statistics and random forest reduced 500 to 650 V-J features to 13, which were used in a naive Bayes classifier (R e1071). The similarity between thyroid and blood repertoires was quantified using the Morisita-Horn index. TCRdb reworked the public reads: Q25 trimming with fastp, MiXCR clone assembly, productive beta chains retained. Here each entry gathers all rows of one CDR3 protein and keeps the most common genes and DNA. TCRdb's processing, not the authors' own work, is the source of the V and J calls. Recorded for this sample are 550,000 to 700,000 distinct CDR3 sequences; about 43% of them occurred a single time. Jointly, the top ten make up under 20% of the sample.

Patients with uncontrolled infections, other autoimmune diseases, pregnancy or lactation were excluded. Diagnoses relied on clinical symptoms, serum thyroxine and TRAb, thyroid ultrasound and orbital computed tomography. Trizol reagent was used to extract total RNA, and RNA quality was then checked on an Agilent 2100 Bioanalyzer. The V and J ends are trimmed by 6 bases and 1 base, leaving 13 bases between them. Including cysteine and phenylalanine, the CDR3 has 13 amino acids. Only CDR3 DNA is held: 39 bases, read in frame from base 1. Sequences DFQATT (CDR1) and SNEGSKA (CDR2) are obtained from the germline V gene (reference sequence).

The sequence came from an adult woman with Graves' disease, either hyperthyroidism or ophthalmopathy (not recorded which). The sequenced material came from peripheral blood or thyroid tissue (not recorded which). The rearranged chain carries TRBV20-1 and TRBJ2-7; the D call could be TRBD1 or TRBD2, with each sharing 5 bases. The CDR3: CSAPGQTSYEQYF. DNA sequence: TGCAGTGCGCCGGGGCAGACGTCCTACGAGCAGTACTTC.